The clone carrying this T cell receptor (beta chain) was seen just once. The sample comes from a study of blood T cell repertoires in COVID-19. As for the study in general: T cells, B-cell-depleted T cells, or PBMCs provided the cDNA or gDNA that served as material.

Authors' data handling: Nucleated cell counts were estimated from reference gene primer amplification. This table comes from immunoSEQ multiplex PCR, and its TCRdb copy is limited to in-frame clones, with some not included. Clonal size and the V and J genes are those of that table, whereas D and trimming came from the DNA. The profile shows a few hundred thousand clones, 75% to 90% of them singletons. CDR3 size: 14 residues. The V end was cut by 2 bases, the J end by 2 bases, with 10 bases between. The germline V gene has CDR1 MGHRA and CDR2 YSYEKL. The sequence came from a man aged 18 to 29 who had recovered from COVID-19. V usage is TRBV4-1 and J usage is TRBJ2-7, with D possibly being TRBD1 (5 bases). Sequences were obtained from PBMCs or T cells enriched from blood (not recorded which). CDR3 coding DNA: TGCGCCAGCAGCCAATTGGGGCAAACCTACGAGCAGTACTTC. Its protein product is CASSQLGQTYEQYF.